This T cell receptor beta chain was observed in a study of T-cell memory formation after mild COVID-19. Study results and caveats: While clones contracting from day 15 to 85 were balanced between CD4 and CD8, later expanders leaned CD4+.

Germline lookup yields CDR1 MNHEY and CDR2 SVGAGI. The V end lost 5 bases, the J end lost 4 bases, and 15 bases lay between the germline ends. This CDR3 contains 15 residues. This clonotype was found a few times. Its cognate antigen is unknown. TCRdb reprocessed the 5' RACE reads via MiXCR and lists one record per CDR3 protein. The sample lists 49,000 or so distinct CDR3 sequences; over 6.5% were seen once. Sequenced input: PBMCs or a T cell subset sorted from them (not recorded which). V and J are TRBV6-5 and TRBJ1-5; D is undetermined. The TCR sequence derives from a man aged 18 to 30 who had mild COVID-19 (a few samples of this study predate the infection). Cell type and time point are not known. The CDR3 DNA sequence: TGTGCCAGCAGTCGCACTCCGGGTTCAAATCAGCCCCAGCATTTT. Translating gives CASSRTPGSNQPQHF.